The clone carrying this T cell receptor beta chain was found a few times. Its matching antigen is unknown. Using its own MiXCR run on the reads, TCRdb lists one record per CDR3 protein. The profile shows approximately 170,000 distinct CDR3 sequences, roughly a sixth of them singletons. The data originate from a study of T cell repertoires in cytomegalovirus infection. Study summary: Evidence of both CMV infection and a matching HLA type came from public TCR beta signatures. Study outcomes and limitations: Public TCR beta family frequency separated CMV-and-HLA carriers, including in an independent cohort.

V shed 6 bases and J shed 0 bases, with 3 bases lying between them. This CDR3 comprises 12 residues. This chain joins TRBV12-3 or TRBV12-4 and TRBJ1-5, with D uncertain. This TCR derives from a human donor in good health (CMV status not recorded). Some clones in this sample may be carry-over from other donors' samples. The sequencing input was CD8+ T cells from PBMCs. This CDR3 reads CASRDSNQPQHF. The CDR3 DNA follows: TGTGCCAGCAGAGATAGCAATCAGCCCCAGCATTTT.